These 14 T cell receptor beta chains were sequenced from one sample in a study of molecular identifiers for immune sequencing clone quantification. Using its own MiXCR run on the PCR reads, TCRdb lists one record per CDR3 protein. The sample yields fewer than 15,000 distinct CDR3 sequences, less than 20% seen once. The sequenced material came from naive CD8+ T cells from blood, with Jurkat cell RNA spiked in. Subset reported: FACS-sorted CD8+CD4-CCR7+CD45RA+ naive T cells. The receptor set was obtained from a human donor in good health. Some libraries in this study had Jurkat cell RNA spiked in.

This chain links TRBV7-8 with TRBJ2-7, with D possibly matching TRBD2 (5 bases). V was clipped by 4 bases and J by 1 base, with 11 bases between them. This CDR3 has 14 residues. Germline CDR1 and CDR2: SGHVS and FQNEAQ. CDR3 bases: TGTGCCAGCAGCTCCCGCCGGGATTCCTACGAGCAGTACTTC. As protein: CASSSRRDSYEQYF. The variable domain in full, with the rest retrieved from reference TRBV7-8 and TRBJ2-7, is GAGVSQSPRYKVAKRGQDVALRCDPISGHVSLFWYQQALGQGPEFLTYFQNEAQLDKSGLPSDRFFAERPEGSVSTLKIQRTQQEDSAVYLCASSSRRDSYEQYFGPGTRLTVT.

The V call is TRBV29-1, the J call TRBJ1-2; D not certain. Trimming left V 4 bases short and J 1 base short, with 7 bases between. The CDR3 sequence is 12 residues long. Germline CDR1 is SQVTM and CDR2 is ANQGSEA. CDR3 sequence reads: CSVGGSNYGYTF. In DNA, the CDR3 is TGCAGCGTTGGCGGGAGTAACTATGGCTACACCTTC.

This clonotype turned up a few times. Possible read error: a much larger clone is one base away. The J gene is TRBJ2-7, the V gene TRBV6-6; possibly TRBD2 for D (6 bases). Trimming stripped 0 bases from V and 9 bases from J, with 12 bases between. The CDR3 covers 13 residues. Per the germline V gene, CDR1 is MNHNY and CDR2 is SVGAGI (reference sequence). CDR3 loop: CASSYSDGGGQYF. The CDR3 DNA reads as TGTGCCAGCAGTTACTCCGACGGGGGAGGGCAGTACTTC.

This clonotype was seen many times. The chain couples TRBV27 to TRBJ2-3; TRBD2 matches 7 bases. The V segment lost 2 bases and the J segment 2 bases; nucleotides outside the gene matches: 7. The CDR3 length is 16 residues. Germline V CDR1 and CDR2: MNHEY, SMNVEV (reference sequence). The DNA for the CDR3 is TGTGCCAGCAGTTTAGGGGCTAGCGGCGTCACAGATACGCAGTATTTT. This encodes CASSLGASGVTDTQYF.

This clonotype was picked up many times. The gene calls are TRBV27 and TRBJ2-7; 10 bases line up with TRBD2. CDR1 MNHEY and CDR2 SMNVEV come from the germline V gene (reference sequence). V trimming: 5 bases; J trimming: 4 bases; junction bases outside the gene matches: 5. This CDR3 spans 14 amino acids. The CDR3 DNA reads as TGTGCCAGCAGTACTACTAGCGGGGCTTACGAGCAGTACTTC. This translates into CASSTTSGAYEQYF.

This clonotype appeared a few times. A much larger clone is a single base away; this may be a read error. J is TRBJ2-3 and V is TRBV4-1; 13 nucleotides agree with TRBD2. Germline V gene data show CDR1 as MGHRA and CDR2 as YSYEKL. CDR3 size: 20 residues. Trimming cost V 2 bases and J 2 bases; bases outside gene matches: 13. The CDR3 loop is CASSQRGGGGLAGTTDTQYF. The CDR3 DNA is TGCGCCAGCAGCCAACGAGGGGGAGGGGGACTAGCGGGGACCACAGATACGCAGTATTTT.

Relative to its sample, this clonotype is medium-sized (0.01 to 0.1%). The chain is built from TRBV5-1 and TRBJ2-3; 10 bases match TRBD2. The CDR3 covers 16 residues. Per the germline V gene, CDR1 is SGHRS and CDR2 is YFSETQ. V gave up 4 bases and J gave up 0 bases; unmatched junction bases: 5. CDR3 sequence reads: CASSHSSGSSTDTQYF. The CDR3, as DNA: TGCGCCAGCAGCCATTCTAGCGGGAGTAGCACAGATACGCAGTATTTT.

This clonotype is medium-sized (0.01 to 0.1%) within its sample. The rearrangement uses TRBV12-3 or TRBV12-4 and TRBJ2-4; no reliable D call. The CDR3 sequence is 17 residues long. V lost 5 bases and J 0 bases, leaving 17 bases between the germline ends. The CDR3 DNA follows: TGTGCCAGCAGTCCTCGCCCTTCCGGCCTAGCCAAAAACATTCAGTACTTC. Protein product: CASSPRPSGLAKNIQYF.

This clonotype was observed many times. The V and J genes are TRBV30 and TRBJ2-7; TRBD2 is a possible D gene (7 bases). Germline CDR1 reads GTSNPN; CDR2 reads SVGIG (reference sequence). The V gene lost 0 bases and the J gene lost 7 bases, with 13 bases spanning the gap. This CDR3 has 13 amino acids. The CDR3 region has the DNA TGTGCCTGGAGTGTAGGGGGGGCTGGGGAGCAGTACTTC. Encoded protein: CAWSVGGAGEQYF.

This clonotype appeared many times. The CDR3 DNA reads as TGCAGTGCTAGAGATCCGGCTAGCGGGAGGGGCAATGAGCAGTTCTTC. It is translated as CSARDPASGRGNEQFF. J is TRBJ2-1 and V is TRBV20-1; TRBD2 matches 12 bases. Germline V gene lookup returns CDR1 DFQATT and CDR2 SNEGSKA (reference sequence). The CDR3 contains 16 residues. V trimming: 0 bases; J trimming: 6 bases; junction bases outside the gene matches: 6.

This clonotype rates as medium-sized. The V gene is TRBV5-1, the J gene TRBJ2-3; 8 bases map to TRBD2. The germline CDR1 and CDR2 sequences are SGHRS and YFSETQ. V dropped 2 bases and J dropped 4; count of bases not matched to a gene: 18. The CDR3 has 19 amino acids. CDR3 coding DNA: TGCGCCAGCAGCTTACGGGGGGGGCTCGACAAAACCCTCTCAGATACGCAGTATTTT. Its protein product is CASSLRGGLDKTLSDTQYF. Complete variable domain (other parts from reference TRBV5-1 and TRBJ2-3): KAGVTQTPRYLIKTRGQQVTLSCSPISGHRSVSWYQQTPGQGLQFLFEYFSETQRNKGNFPGRFSGRQFSNSRSEMNVSTLELGDSALYLCASSLRGGLDKTLSDTQYFGPGTRLTVL.

This clonotype was observed many times. The V call is TRBV27, the J call TRBJ2-7, with 9 bases lining up with TRBD1. V lost 5 bases to trimming and J lost 4 bases; unmatched junction nucleotides: 9. The CDR3 contains 15 residues. Germline lookup yields CDR1 MNHEY and CDR2 SMNVEV (reference sequence). CDR3 DNA sequence: TGTGCCAGCAGTATCTCCGGGACAGGGTGGTACGAGCAGTACTTC. Protein product: CASSISGTGWYEQYF.

This clonotype was counted ten times or more. CDR3 nucleotides: TGTGCCAGCAGTAGTTATCATCCCCGGGGACACGGAACGGATCAGCCCCAGCATTTT. Its translation is CASSSYHPRGHGTDQPQHF. V usage is TRBV27 and J usage is TRBJ1-5; weak D call: TRBD1 (6 bases). The length of the CDR3 is 19 residues. CDR1 is MNHEY, CDR2 SMNVEV, per germline (reference sequence). V was trimmed by 5 bases and J by 5 bases, leaving 28 bases between them.

In its sample, this clonotype was seen many times. The chain joins TRBV6-2 or TRBV6-3 to TRBJ1-3; D possibly corresponds to TRBD1 (6 bases). The V gene lost 6 bases and the J gene lost 2 bases, with 17 bases spanning the gap. The V gene's germline CDR1 is MNHEY and CDR2 SVGEGT. This CDR3 is built from 16 residues. CDR3 protein: CASRWKAGAPGNTIYF. For the CDR3, the DNA is TGTGCCAGCAGGTGGAAGGCAGGGGCACCTGGAAACACCATATATTTT.